This TCR beta chain was found in a study of regulatory T cells in long-lasting Graves disease. Overall study findings and caveats: TCR diversity was lower in persistent Graves' patients (versus newly diagnosed ones).

CDR3 length: 13 amino acids. V was shortened by 4 bases and J by 6 bases, with 10 bases between the two germline ends. CDR1 is LGHDT, CDR2 YNNKEL, per germline (reference sequence). Described time point: newly diagnosed GD, antithyroid drugs for less than 3 months. PBMC RNA served as the TCR library source. Recruitment took place at an endocrinology department in Xi'an, China. This clonotype was seen ten or more times. Its antigen remains unidentified. The TCR beta library used iRepertoire HTBI primers with Arm-PCR amplification of CDR3. One entry per CDR3 protein, called by TCRdb with MiXCR from the multiplex PCR reads. The top ten hold almost 9% of the sample, which has around 500,000 distinct CDR3 sequences, around 13% seen once. A further study also used this sample, focusing on T cells in Graves' hyperthyroidism and ophthalmopathy. In that study: It was a median about 6 months before onset that the model predicted ophthalmopathy.

The rearrangement joins TRBV3-1 to TRBJ2-1; D is perhaps TRBD2 (5 bases). Sequencing used peripheral blood mononuclear cells (PBMCs), obtained at new diagnosis, from a patient treated with antithyroid drugs. The sequence came from a woman under 40 with Graves disease. The CDR3 DNA reads as TGTGCCAGCAGCCCGCGACTACCCAATGAGCAGTTCTTC. Translated: CASSPRLPNEQFF.